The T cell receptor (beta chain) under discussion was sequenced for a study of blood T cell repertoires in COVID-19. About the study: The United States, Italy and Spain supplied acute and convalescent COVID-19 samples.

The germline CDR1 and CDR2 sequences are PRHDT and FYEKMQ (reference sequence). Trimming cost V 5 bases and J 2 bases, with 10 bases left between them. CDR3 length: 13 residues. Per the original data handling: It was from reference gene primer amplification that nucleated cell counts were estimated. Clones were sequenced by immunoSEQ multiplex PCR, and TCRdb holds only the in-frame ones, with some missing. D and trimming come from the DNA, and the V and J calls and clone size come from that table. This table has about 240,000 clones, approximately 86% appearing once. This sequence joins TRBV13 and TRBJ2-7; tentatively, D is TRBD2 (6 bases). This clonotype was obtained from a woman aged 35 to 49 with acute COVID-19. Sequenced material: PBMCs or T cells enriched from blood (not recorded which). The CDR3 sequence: CASSGGLPYEQYF. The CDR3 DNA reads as TGTGCCAGCAGCGGAGGGCTCCCCTACGAGCAGTACTTC.